This T cell receptor beta chain was profiled in a study of blood T cell repertoires in COVID-19. Background on the study: Samples taken during acute and convalescent COVID-19 were collected in the United States, Italy and Spain. PBMCs, B-cell-depleted T cells, or T cells were the source of the cDNA or gDNA that made up the material.

Germline CDR1 SEHNR, CDR2 FQNEAQ (reference sequence). With V trimmed by 7 bases and J by 3 bases, 6 bases remained unmatched. There are 14 residues in the CDR3. How the authors handled the data: Estimated nucleated cell counts came from reference gene primer amplification. Assay: immunoSEQ multiplex PCR; the TCRdb copy retains only in-frame clones and omits some. V, J and clone size are taken as reported in that table, and D and trimming were inferred from the DNA itself. Here the sample spans around 250,000 clones, about 80% being singletons. This TCR came from a man aged 25 to 40 who had recovered from COVID-19. The V gene is TRBV7-9, the J gene TRBJ2-3; 8 bases fit TRBD1. Sequencing input: peripheral blood. The CDR3 region has the DNA TGTGCCAGCACCGACAGGGGTGGTACAGATACGCAGTATTTT. It encodes CASTDRGGTDTQYF.